A selection of T cell receptor beta chains follows, all from one sample in a study of blood T cell repertoires in COVID-19. The repertoire was sequenced with immunoSEQ multiplex PCR; TCRdb's copy has only in-frame clones and lacks some. The table records about 70,000 clones, roughly 88% of them present only once. The source material was peripheral blood. The receptors shown here come from a woman aged 70 to 79 with acute or convalescent COVID-19. Each CDR3 is given with its conserved first and last residue. A D gene is named only where the DNA matches it firmly. The size of a clone is reported for some rows only, either as once, few or many, or as a class for expanded clones.

d_call j_call v_call clone_size cdr3_nt cdr3_aa
NA TRBJ1-1 TRBV28 NA TGTGCCAGCAGTCTGACAGGCAACACTGAAGCTTTCTTT CASSLTGNTEAFF
TRBD2 TRBJ2-7 TRBV28 NA TGTGCCAGCAGTTTGGGACTAGCGGGAGGGGACGAGCAGTACTTC CASSLGLAGGDEQYF
NA TRBJ1-5 TRBV6-5 NA TGTGCCAGCAGAGGGGGGGATAGGAGCAATCAGCCCCAGCATTTT CASRGGDRSNQPQHF
NA TRBJ2-7 TRBV5-1 NA TGCGCCAGCAGCAACTCAGGAGAGGGGGGGTCCGAGCAGTACTTC CASSNSGEGGSEQYF
TRBD1 TRBJ1-1 TRBV3-1/TRBV3-2 NA TGTGCCAGCAGGGGACAGGGAGGGACTGAAGCTTTCTTT CASRGQGGTEAFF
TRBD1 TRBJ1-2 TRBV30 NA TGTGCCTGGAGTTATACCGGGACAGTATACGGCTACACCTTC CAWSYTGTVYGYTF
NA TRBJ2-1 TRBV19 NA TGTGCCAGTAGTATGTCACTAGCTGATTACAATGAGCAGTTCTTC CASSMSLADYNEQFF
NA TRBJ1-5 TRBV19 once TGTGCCAGTAGTATGCGACAGGTATATCAGCCCCAGCATTTT CASSMRQVYQPQHF
NA TRBJ1-5 TRBV5-1 NA TGCGCCAGCAGCCCGTGGGCGGGTGGGAGCTCTCACAATCAGCCCCAGCATTTT CASSPWAGGSSHNQPQHF
NA TRBJ2-7 TRBV4-1 NA TGCGCCAGCAGCCAAGGCCCGAACAGGCCTTACGAGCAGTACTTC CASSQGPNRPYEQYF
NA TRBJ2-1 TRBV18 NA TGTGCCAGCTCACCACCGCGAGGGAACAACAATGAGCAGTTCTTC CASSPPRGNNNEQFF
NA TRBJ1-4 TRBV6-6 NA TGTGCCAGCAGCCTCAACCGACTTGAAAAACTGTTTTTT CASSLNRLEKLFF
TRBD2 TRBJ2-1 TRBV24-1 NA TGTGCCACCAGTGATTCCCTAGCGGGAGCCCACAATGAGCAGTTCTTC CATSDSLAGAHNEQFF
TRBD1 TRBJ2-2 TRBV7-2 NA TGTGCCAGCAGCTGGGGGACAGGGTACACCGGGGAGCTGTTTTTT CASSWGTGYTGELFF
NA TRBJ1-6 TRBV7-6 NA TGTGCCAGCAGCTTAGCGGTCAGGGGAAGCTCCTATAATTCACCCCTCCACTTT CASSLAVRGSSYNSPLHF
TRBD1 TRBJ1-1 TRBV5-4 NA TGTGCCAGCAGCCCGACAGGGGGCTGGGGCACTGAAGCTTTCTTT CASSPTGGWGTEAFF
TRBD1 TRBJ2-7 TRBV3-1/TRBV3-2 NA TGTGCCAGCAGCCAAGCCGGGACAGGAGCCGAGCAGTACTTC CASSQAGTGAEQYF
TRBD1 TRBJ1-1 TRBV7-2 NA TGTGCCAGCAGCTTAGTAGGGGGCAACACTGAAGCTTTCTTT CASSLVGGNTEAFF
TRBD2 TRBJ2-3 TRBV7-3 NA TGTGCCAGCAGCTTCGGGGGAGGGAGGGCAGATACGCAGTATTTT CASSFGGGRADTQYF
TRBD2 TRBJ2-3 TRBV28 NA TGTGCCAGCAGGTCGGCGGGAGTGAAGGGTACGCAGTATTTT CASRSAGVKGTQYF
NA TRBJ2-7 TRBV15 few TGTGCCACCAGCAGAGATATTAGCAACGAGCAGTACTTC CATSRDISNEQYF
NA TRBJ1-4 TRBV7-2 NA TGTGCCAGCACTGACTCTAATGAAAAACTGTTTTTT CASTDSNEKLFF
TRBD1 TRBJ1-5 TRBV28 NA TGTGCCAGCAGTCAGTCTGACAGGGGACGACAGCCCCAGCATTTT CASSQSDRGRQPQHF
TRBD2 TRBJ2-5 TRBV4-2 NA TGTGCCAGCAGCCAACCGCGACTAGCGGGAAAAGAGACCCAGTACTTC CASSQPRLAGKETQYF
NA TRBJ1-6 TRBV9 NA TGTGCCAGCAGCGTCGAAGGAGGGGCCCTGGATTCACCCCTCCACTTT CASSVEGGALDSPLHF
NA TRBJ1-2 TRBV28 NA TGTGCCAGCAGTTCTCTTTACAGGGTGGAGTATGGCTACACCTTC CASSSLYRVEYGYTF
TRBD1 TRBJ1-2 TRBV14 NA TGTGCCAGCAGCACCGGGACAGGGGTTTGGGGGAACTATGGCTACACCTTC CASSTGTGVWGNYGYTF
TRBD2 TRBJ2-7 TRBV27 NA TGTGCCAGCAGTTTCGGGACTAGCGACTACGAGCAGTACTTC CASSFGTSDYEQYF
TRBD2 TRBJ2-1 TRBV3-1/TRBV3-2 NA TGTGCCAGCTCCTTAGGCGGGGGGAATGAGCAGTTCTTC CASSLGGGNEQFF
NA TRBJ2-3 TRBV29-1 NA TGCAGCGTTACGGTTGGCACAGATACGCAGTATTTT CSVTVGTDTQYF
TRBD1 TRBJ2-7 TRBV5-1 NA TGCGCCAGCGCTTTCCGGGACAGTTCCTACGAGCAGTACTTC CASAFRDSSYEQYF
NA TRBJ1-1 TRBV5-1 few TGCGCCAGCAGCCTCGCGGGAGGGAACACTGAAGCTTTCTTT CASSLAGGNTEAFF
NA TRBJ1-2 TRBV11-2 NA TGTGCCAGCAGCTCAGGACCTTACGGCCCGGGGAACTATGGCTACACCTTC CASSSGPYGPGNYGYTF
TRBD2 TRBJ2-1 TRBV30 NA TGTGCCTGGAGTGCTAGAGCGATAGCGGGAGGGCTCTTCAATGAGCAGTTCTTC CAWSARAIAGGLFNEQFF
TRBD1 TRBJ1-4 TRBV19 NA TGTGCCAGTAGTGAATTACAGGGGGCGCGCGAAAAACTGTTTTTT CASSELQGAREKLFF
TRBD2 TRBJ2-1 TRBV10-3 NA TGTGCCATCAGTGCTAGCGGGAGGAATGAGCAGTTCTTC CAISASGRNEQFF
TRBD1 TRBJ2-7 TRBV6-2/TRBV6-3 NA TGTGCCAGCAGTTACTTCCCAGGGGGCGAGCAGTACTTC CASSYFPGGEQYF
NA TRBJ2-3 TRBV5-1 NA TGCGCCAGCAGCCCGGACAGAAGCACAGATACGCAGTATTTT CASSPDRSTDTQYF
NA TRBJ2-3 TRBV20-1 NA TGCAGTGCCCCGAGTGCAGATACGCAGTATTTT CSAPSADTQYF
TRBD2 TRBJ2-5 TRBV15 NA TGTGCCACCAGCAGAGATAATAGCGGGGTCCAAGAGACCCAGTACTTC CATSRDNSGVQETQYF
NA TRBJ2-7 TRBV27 NA TGTGCCAGCAGTTTGCGGGGACAGCTGTACGAGCAGTACTTC CASSLRGQLYEQYF
TRBD1 TRBJ1-3 TRBV14 NA TGTGCCAGCAGCAGCCGGGACAGGGGTTTCAGCTCTGGAAACACCATATATTTT CASSSRDRGFSSGNTIYF
NA TRBJ2-5 TRBV5-1 once TGCGCCAGCAGCTTGTCTTCGGGTGAAGAGACCCAGTACTTC CASSLSSGEETQYF
NA TRBJ2-7 TRBV6-1 NA TGTGCCAGCAGTGAGGGGGCAGTAGACCAGTACTTC CASSEGAVDQYF
TRBD2 TRBJ2-1 TRBV6-2/TRBV6-3 NA TGTGCCAGCAGTTACTCCGGCGGGAGGGCCAATGAGCAGTTCTTC CASSYSGGRANEQFF
TRBD2 TRBJ2-7 TRBV28 NA TGTGCCAGCAGTTTAGGGAGCGGGAGGGGTTACGAGCAGTACTTC CASSLGSGRGYEQYF
NA TRBJ2-5 TRBV6-2/TRBV6-3 NA TGTGCCAGCAGTAGGGGAACCTCCCAAGAGACCCAGTACTTC CASSRGTSQETQYF
TRBD1 TRBJ2-1 TRBV19 NA TGTGCCACCCGACAGGGGGCCTACAATGAGCAGTTCTTC CATRQGAYNEQFF
TRBD2 TRBJ2-7 TRBV7-2 NA TGTGCCAGCAGCTTAGTGGCTAGCGGGGGGGACGAGCAGTACTTC CASSLVASGGDEQYF
NA TRBJ1-5 TRBV28 NA TGTGCCAGCAGTCAGGTTTCTAGCAATCAGCCCCAGCATTTT CASSQVSSNQPQHF
NA TRBJ1-2 TRBV12-3/TRBV12-4 NA TGTGCCAGCAGTTTGGGGGGGGGCTCAGGCTACACCTTC CASSLGGGSGYTF
NA TRBJ2-7 TRBV6-6 NA TGTGCCAGCACCCTGAGTGGTAGCGCCTACGAGCAGTACTTC CASTLSGSAYEQYF
TRBD1 TRBJ2-1 TRBV6-5 NA TGTGCCAGCACCAGGGGGTCCTACAATGAGCAGTTCTTC CASTRGSYNEQFF
NA TRBJ1-5 TRBV29-1 NA TGCAGCGTGGGGGGGGGCGGGGGCGCGGGCAATCAGCCCCAGCATTTT CSVGGGGGAGNQPQHF
NA TRBJ1-1 TRBV11-1 NA TGTGCCAGCAGCCCAAAAGGACAAAACACTGAAGCTTTCTTT CASSPKGQNTEAFF
NA TRBJ2-2 TRBV3-1/TRBV3-2 NA TGTGCCAGCAGCCAAGGGGTAGCGGGACAGACCGGGGAGCTGTTTTTT CASSQGVAGQTGELFF
TRBD1 TRBJ1-2 TRBV7-2 NA TGTGCCAGCAGCGCTCAAGGGACAGGGGGCCATTATGGCTACACCTTC CASSAQGTGGHYGYTF